The 27 T cell receptor beta chains below were found in one sample sequenced in a study of Ad26.COV2.S vaccination and SARS-CoV-2 variants. Clones were read by immunoSEQ multiplex PCR, and TCRdb kept only the in-frame ones, dropping some. The data contain approximately 410,000 clones, about 92% of them seen just once; the ten biggest clones take up around 1.8%. Treatment given: around 19 received Ad26.COV2.S at low or high dose, single or two shots; 5 received placebo; per-sample allocation not given. Each sample was drawn 63 days after the first injection (of vaccine or placebo). The sample here was peripheral blood, taken in a trial of Ad26.COV2.S vaccine versus placebo. These TCRs come from a person aged 18-60 years who received the Ad26.COV2.S COVID-19 vaccine or a placebo.

This chain joins TRBV30 and TRBJ2-3, with no clear D. Trimming removed 0 bases from V and 5 bases from J, with 6 bases in between. The CDR3 totals 12 residues. Germline V gene data show CDR1 as GTSNPN and CDR2 as SVGIG (reference sequence). CDR3 DNA: TGTGCCTGGAGTGTCCGAATAGATACGCAGTATTTT. Amino acids: CAWSVRIDTQYF.

The rearrangement links TRBV30 to TRBJ2-3; 7 bases agree with TRBD1. The germline gives CDR1 GTSNPN, CDR2 SVGIG (reference sequence). V dropped 5 bases and J dropped 6; count of bases not matched to a gene: 8. This CDR3 spans 13 amino acids. CDR3: CAWGTGAGDTQYF. In DNA, the CDR3 is TGTGCCTGGGGCACAGGGGCCGGGGATACGCAGTATTTT.

The rearrangement joins TRBV3-1 (or the pseudogene TRBV3-2) to TRBJ1-3, with 7 nucleotides matching TRBD1. The germline V gene encodes CDR1 LGHDT and CDR2 YNNKEL (reference sequence). Trimming at V came to 3 bases and at J to 2 bases, leaving 7 bases not matched to a gene. The CDR3 extends over 16 amino acids. CDR3 loop: CASSQTGFRPGNTIYF. The CDR3 DNA reads TGTGCCAGCAGCCAGACAGGGTTTCGTCCTGGAAACACCATATATTTT.

The chain employs TRBV7-2 and TRBJ2-3; tentative D call: TRBD2 (6 bases). CDR3 length: 17 residues. Trimming stripped 1 base from V and 6 bases from J, with 20 bases between. Germline V CDR1 and CDR2: SGHTA, FQGNSA. CDR3 sequence reads: CASSLVGSGSIRDTQYF. In DNA, the CDR3 is TGTGCCAGCAGCTTAGTGGGTAGCGGTTCGATACGTGATACGCAGTATTTT. The full variable domain, completed using reference TRBV7-2 and TRBJ2-3, is GAGVSQSPSNKVTEKGKDVELRCDPISGHTALYWYRQSLGQGLEFLIYFQGNSAPDKSGLPSDRFSAERTGGSVSTLTIQRTQQEDSAVYLCASSLVGSGSIRDTQYFGPGTRLTVL.

The gene calls are TRBV6-2 or TRBV6-3 and TRBJ2-1; D not certain. This CDR3 is built from 18 residues. Trimming took off 2 bases at V and 0 bases at J, with 17 bases between the two ends. Looked up from germline, CDR1 is MNHEY and CDR2 is SVGEGT. CDR3 in DNA: TGTGCCAGCAGTTACAAGTTTGTGGAAACGAGCTCCTACAATGAGCAGTTCTTC. This encodes CASSYKFVETSSYNEQFF.

The chain is built from TRBV5-1 and TRBJ1-1; possible D gene TRBD1, 6 bases. Trimming shortened V by 4 bases and J by 3 bases, and 13 bases separated the two germline ends. The CDR3 runs to 14 residues. Per germline, CDR1 SGHRS and CDR2 YFSETQ. The CDR3 is CASSTGQYYTEAFF. CDR3 DNA: TGCGCCAGCAGCACTGGACAGTACTACACTGAAGCTTTCTTT.

This clone was seen once. J is TRBJ2-7 and V is TRBV27; D call uncertain. Between the trimmed V and J ends, which lost 0 bases and 3 bases, there was a span of 6 bases. Germline V gene data show CDR1 as MNHEY and CDR2 as SMNVEV (reference sequence). The CDR3 totals 13 residues. The CDR3 protein is CASSLSNDYEQYF. The CDR3 region has the DNA TGTGCCAGCAGTTTATCGAACGACTACGAGCAGTACTTC.

The chain employs TRBV7-7 and TRBJ2-7; D unclear. Germline-derived CDR1 and CDR2 are SSHAT and FNYEAQ (reference sequence). The CDR3 runs to 18 residues. V dropped 5 bases and J dropped 1 base, with 24 bases sitting between them. As DNA, the CDR3 is TGTGCCAGCAGCCCTAGTCCACCGGGCCCCGAAGTTTCCTACGAGCAGTACTTC. Its protein product is CASSPSPPGPEVSYEQYF.

The J gene is TRBJ2-5, the V gene TRBV7-2, with D possibly TRBD2 on 5 matching bases. CDR3 length: 15 amino acids. Germline loops: CDR1 SGHTA, CDR2 FQGNSA. Trimming removed 5 bases from V and 7 bases from J, with 20 bases in between. The CDR3 region is CASSPLGLRIGTQYF. Written as DNA, the CDR3 is TGTGCCAGCAGCCCCTTAGGACTGCGCATAGGGACCCAGTACTTC.

The chain uses TRBV11-2 and TRBJ2-7; TRBD1 might be the D (6 bases). Per the germline V gene, CDR1 is SGHAT and CDR2 is FQNNGV. This CDR3 comprises 12 residues. Trimming took 5 bases from V and 5 from J, leaving 10 bases between them. CDR3 in amino acids: CASSATGHEQYF. CDR3 nucleotides: TGTGCCAGCAGCGCGACAGGACACGAGCAGTACTTC.

The chain links TRBV7-2 to TRBJ2-5, with TRBD1 matching over 8 bases. J lost 1 base, V lost 3 bases, and 4 bases had no gene match. CDR3 length: 15 residues. CDR1 is SGHTA, CDR2 FQGNSA, per germline. The DNA of the CDR3 is TGTGCCAGCAGCTTCGGGACAGGCTTCCAAGAGACCCAGTACTTC. It codes for CASSFGTGFQETQYF.

The V gene is TRBV24-1, the J gene TRBJ1-1; D is unresolved. The CDR3 totals 13 residues. V was pared by 3 bases and J by 1 base, with 5 bases between. Germline V gene lookup returns CDR1 KGHDR and CDR2 SFDVKD. In nucleotides, the CDR3 is TGTGCCACCAGTGATCCAGGGAACACTGAAGCTTTCTTT. It encodes CATSDPGNTEAFF.

V usage is TRBV6-4 and J usage is TRBJ2-3; 14 bases match TRBD2. The CDR3 spans 17 residues. Germline V gene sequence: CDR1 MRHNA, CDR2 SNTAGT. The trim removed 5 bases at V and 3 bases at J, leaving 7 bases unmatched. Here the CDR3 reads CASSFWTSGGMTDTQYF. CDR3 nucleotide sequence: TGTGCCAGCAGTTTTTGGACTAGCGGGGGGATGACAGATACGCAGTATTTT.

J is TRBJ2-7 and V is TRBV29-1, with 7 bases that match TRBD1. The CDR3 loop spans 12 amino acids. With V trimmed by 6 bases and J by 0 bases, 2 bases remained unmatched. CDR1 and CDR2 (germline): SQVTM, ANQGSEA. The CDR3 loop reads CSVGQSSYEQYF. In DNA form, the CDR3 reads TGCAGCGTGGGACAGAGCTCCTACGAGCAGTACTTC.

This clone was seen only once. The DNA for the CDR3 is TGTGCCAGCTCACCGCCCAGGGGGCATGCCAAAAACATTCAGTACTTC. Protein: CASSPPRGHAKNIQYF. This chain uses TRBV18 with TRBJ2-4; 8 nucleotides line up with TRBD1. This CDR3 region has 16 residues. Germline V gene sequence: CDR1 KGHSH, CDR2 LQKENI. V lost 3 bases, J lost 1 base, and 5 bases stayed unmatched. The full variable domain, in which reference TRBV18 and TRBJ2-4 provide the parts outside the CDR3, is NAGVMQNPRHLVRRRGQEARLRCSPMKGHSHVYWYRQLPEEGLKFMVYLQKENIIDESGMPKERFSAEFPKEGPSILRIQQVVRGDSAAYFCASSPPRGHAKNIQYFGAGTRLSVL.

The chain is built from TRBV5-1 and TRBJ2-7, with unresolved D. The CDR3 is 15 amino acids. CDR1 is SGHRS and CDR2 is YFSETQ in the germline V gene. V shed 0 bases and J shed 0 bases, with 10 bases lying between them. This CDR3 is CASSLGTVYSYEQYF. The CDR3 DNA sequence: TGCGCCAGCAGCTTGGGAACCGTGTACTCCTACGAGCAGTACTTC.

This clone has only a few counts. The V and J genes are TRBV6-6 and TRBJ1-5; D gene ambiguous. Trimming took off 7 bases at V and 0 bases at J, with 7 bases between the two ends. CDR3 size: 13 residues. Looked up from germline, CDR1 is MNHNY and CDR2 is SVGAGI (reference sequence). The CDR3 loop reads CASKTGSNQPQHF. The CDR3, as DNA: TGTGCCAGCAAGACCGGTAGCAATCAGCCCCAGCATTTT.

The chain links TRBV6-5 to TRBJ1-1; D remains ambiguous. The CDR3 runs to 14 residues. The germline V gene has CDR1 MNHEY and CDR2 SVGAGI. The germline V and J ends were trimmed by 6 bases and 0 bases, with 11 bases remaining between them. The CDR3 protein is CASSHKGMNTEAFF. The CDR3 bases are TGTGCCAGCAGCCATAAAGGCATGAACACTGAAGCTTTCTTT.

The chain is built from TRBV28 and TRBJ1-3; TRBD1 agrees at 7 bases. This CDR3 contains 15 residues. V gave up 4 bases and J gave up 0 bases; unmatched junction bases: 3. Germline values: CDR1 MDHEN, CDR2 SYDVKM. The CDR3: CASSSTGVSGNTIYF. CDR3 DNA: TGTGCCAGCAGTTCAACAGGGGTCTCTGGAAACACCATATATTTT. Based on the CDR3 plus reference TRBV28 and TRBJ1-3, the full variable domain is DVKVTQSSRYLVKRTGEKVFLECVQDMDHENMFWYRQDPGLGLRLIYFSYDVKMKEKGDIPEGYSVSREKKERFSLILESASTNQTSMYLCASSSTGVSGNTIYFGEGSWLTVV.

In this sample, this clone turned up a few times. The J gene is TRBJ2-2, the V gene TRBV9; 8 nucleotides line up with TRBD2. J gave up 4 bases and V 3 bases, and 5 bases lay outside the gene matches. The CDR3 contains 15 residues. CDR1 SGDLS and CDR2 YYNGEE come from the germline V gene. The DNA of the CDR3 is TGTGCCAGCAGCGCGCGGGGGGTGCTCACCGGGGAGCTGTTTTTT. Translation: CASSARGVLTGELFF.

This rearrangement joins TRBV25-1 to TRBJ2-1; 8 nucleotides match TRBD2. V shed 6 bases, J shed 8 bases, and the junction held 9 bases outside the gene matches. This CDR3 has 14 amino acids. Germline CDR1 MGHDK, CDR2 SYGVNS. In nucleotides, the CDR3 is TGTGCCAGCAGCCTCCCCGGGGGGGCCTATGAGCAGTTCTTC. It specifies CASSLPGGAYEQFF.

The rearrangement joins TRBV7-9 to TRBJ1-1; D call uncertain. The CDR3 has 13 residues. Germline CDR1 and CDR2: SEHNR and FQNEAQ (reference sequence). V gave up 5 bases and J gave up 1 base, with 8 bases separating them. The CDR3, as DNA: TGTGCCAGCAGCCCTCGGCCGAACACTGAAGCTTTCTTT. Its protein product is CASSPRPNTEAFF.

V usage is TRBV3-1 (or the pseudogene TRBV3-2) and J usage is TRBJ1-2, with TRBD1 as a possible D gene (5 bases). This CDR3 is built from 13 residues. Germline CDR1 is LGHDT and CDR2 is YNNKEL (reference sequence). Trimming pared 1 base from V and 7 bases from J, leaving 10 bases between. The CDR3 loop reads CASSQVPGSGYTF. The CDR3 region has the DNA TGTGCCAGCAGCCAAGTTCCAGGGAGTGGCTACACCTTC.

This chain uses TRBV18 with TRBJ2-1, with TRBD2 identical over 10 bases. With 4 bases clipped from V and 5 bases from J, the junction kept 11 bases outside the gene matches. The germline gives CDR1 KGHSH, CDR2 LQKENI. The CDR3 is 17 residues long. In nucleotides, the CDR3 is TGTGCCAGCTCACGGATAGCGGGGGGCTCCGGAAACAATGAGCAGTTCTTC. Translated: CASSRIAGGSGNNEQFF.

The chain has TRBV6-2 or TRBV6-3 and TRBJ1-5; the D is unclear. Trimming left V 4 bases short and J 6 bases short, with 16 bases between. From germline, CDR1 is MNHEY and CDR2 SVGEGT. The CDR3 totals 15 residues. The CDR3 here is CASSWSRNMFQPQHF. CDR3 nucleotide sequence: TGTGCCAGCAGTTGGAGTAGAAACATGTTTCAGCCCCAGCATTTT.

The V call is TRBV27, the J call TRBJ1-6, with 11 nucleotides matching TRBD1. The CDR3 sequence is 17 residues long. Germline lookup yields CDR1 MNHEY and CDR2 SMNVEV (reference sequence). J was trimmed by 11 bases and V by 0 bases; bases with no gene match: 9. Written as DNA, the CDR3 is TGTGCCAGCAGTTTATCTAGAGGACAGGGGGCGCTTGCACCCCTCCACTTT. Its translation is CASSLSRGQGALAPLHF.

A word on this clone: Within the sample, other DNA sequences also encode this same CDR3. CDR3: CASSAGYEQYF. The CDR3 DNA sequence: TGTGCCAGTAGTGCCGGGTATGAGCAGTACTTC. The rearrangement uses TRBV19 and TRBJ2-7; D not certain. V was cut by 5 bases and J by 7 bases, with 9 bases left in between. The CDR3 contains 11 residues. In germline, CDR1 is LNHDA, CDR2 SQIVND (reference sequence).